Below, 24 T cell receptor beta chains from the same sample are listed, as sequenced in a study of beta chain features in type 1 diabetes listed by TCRdb under 2018. Receptor amplification or capture employed the immunoSEQ multiplex PCR assay. The High Capacity cDNA Reverse Transcription Kit was used to reverse transcribe all of the isolated RNA, meaning that expressed TCRB transcripts were what got sequenced. Imported from immuneACCESS, the table was reduced by TCRdb to in-frame sequences with V and J called. These copies leave out some clones; in studies compared against another copy, an unresolved V gene accounts for under half, and the cause of the remainder is not known. For this sample the table gives about 140,000 clones, of which around a tenth were detected only once. Approximately 0.69% of the sample belongs to the ten largest clones. Sequenced material: central memory CD4+ T cells from blood. The receptors were sampled from a woman aged 40 to 49 in good health.

This clone was recorded a few times. J is TRBJ1-1 and V is TRBV19; TRBD1 matches at 11 bases. The CDR3 sequence is 16 residues long. Germline CDR1 and CDR2: LNHDA and SQIVND (reference sequence). V lost 9 bases and J lost 0; bases outside the gene matches: 9. CDR3: CASAGTGGFMNTEAFF. DNA of the CDR3: TGTGCCAGCGCCGGGACAGGGGGTTTCATGAACACTGAAGCTTTCTTT.

This clone was seen a few times. This chain connects TRBV19 to TRBJ1-2; D unclear. CDR1 is LNHDA and CDR2 is SQIVND in the germline V gene (reference sequence). This CDR3 is 14 amino acids long. Deletions cut 3 bases from V and 8 bases from J, with 16 bases between. CDR3 region: CASSIVRGEWGYTF. DNA of the CDR3: TGTGCCAGTAGTATTGTCCGCGGAGAGTGGGGCTACACCTTC.

The V and J genes are TRBV2 and TRBJ1-2; no reliable D call. Looked up from germline, CDR1 is SNHLY and CDR2 is FYNNEI. V dropped 1 base and J dropped 8 bases, with 11 bases sitting between them. This CDR3 spans 13 amino acids. CDR3 region: CASSEDAHGGYTF. CDR3 coding DNA: TGTGCCAGCAGTGAAGATGCTCATGGCGGCTACACCTTC.

This chain uses TRBV5-4 with TRBJ2-3, with D maybe TRBD2 (7 bases). The V gene's germline CDR1 is SGHNT and CDR2 YYREEE (reference sequence). V lost 0 bases, J lost 8 bases, and 19 bases lay in between. The CDR3 loop spans 16 amino acids. The CDR3 sequence is CASSLALGGGDPTQYF. The CDR3 DNA sequence: TGTGCCAGCAGCTTGGCCTTGGGGGGGGGCGATCCTACGCAGTATTTT. The full variable domain, in which reference TRBV5-4 and TRBJ2-3 provide the parts outside the CDR3, is ETGVTQSPTHLIKTRGQQVTLRCSSQSGHNTVSWYQQALGQGPQFIFQYYREEENGRGNFPPRFSGLQFPNYSSELNVNALELDDSALYLCASSLALGGGDPTQYFGPGTRLTVL.

This sequence joins TRBV5-1 and TRBJ1-1; 10 nucleotides agree with TRBD1. V shed 4 bases, J shed 3 bases, and the junction held 9 bases outside the gene matches. This CDR3 is built from 16 residues. The germline gives CDR1 SGHRS, CDR2 YFSETQ. The CDR3 bases are TGCGCCAGCAGCCCTGACAGGGGGCGCGTTGACACTGAAGCTTTCTTT. Amino acids: CASSPDRGRVDTEAFF. Complete variable domain (other parts from reference TRBV5-1 and TRBJ1-1): KAGVTQTPRYLIKTRGQQVTLSCSPISGHRSVSWYQQTPGQGLQFLFEYFSETQRNKGNFPGRFSGRQFSNSRSEMNVSTLELGDSALYLCASSPDRGRVDTEAFFGQGTRLTVV.

A remark on this clone: Other DNA sequences within the sample encode an identical CDR3. The chain combines TRBV29-1 with TRBJ1-2; maybe TRBD1 (6 bases). The germline gives CDR1 SQVTM, CDR2 ANQGSEA. The CDR3 has 14 amino acids. Trimming left V 1 base short and J 4 bases short, with 13 bases between. CDR3 protein: CSVEAGGAGYGYTF. CDR3 DNA: TGCAGCGTTGAAGCTGGGGGGGCCGGCTATGGCTACACCTTC.

The chain carries TRBV5-6 and TRBJ2-3, with D perhaps matching TRBD2 (6 bases). Germline lookup yields CDR1 SGHDT and CDR2 YYEEEE. The CDR3 runs to 15 residues. V was pared by 5 bases and J by 2 bases, with 15 bases between. The CDR3 sequence is CASRIAGLLTDTQYF. The CDR3, as DNA: TGTGCCAGCAGGATCGCGGGACTCCTCACAGATACGCAGTATTTT.

As DNA, the CDR3 is TGTGCCAGCAGTGAAGGAGCGGGGGGGCCCCCCCAGTACTTC. Its protein product is CASSEGAGGPPQYF. This chain joins TRBV6-1 and TRBJ2-5; 10 nucleotides line up with TRBD2. V shed 1 base, J shed 9 bases, and the junction held 5 bases outside the gene matches. Germline CDR1 is MNHNS and CDR2 is SASEGT. CDR3 length: 14 amino acids.

To note about this clone: Other DNA sequences from this sample encode an identical CDR3 as well. This chain uses TRBV7-2 with TRBJ2-7; 9 bases are shared with TRBD2. Germline CDR1 reads SGHTA; CDR2 reads FQGNSA. V gave up 3 bases and J gave up 6 bases; unmatched junction bases: 6. This CDR3 spans 14 amino acids. CDR3 nucleotides: TGTGCCAGCAGCTTTGGCGGGGGGGCCGCCGAGCAGTACTTC. It yields the protein CASSFGGGAAEQYF.

This clone has just a few counts. The V call is TRBV11-3, the J call TRBJ2-1; 7 nucleotides line up with TRBD1. Trimming at V came to 5 bases and at J to 4 bases, leaving 8 bases not matched to a gene. This CDR3 region has 15 residues. Germline V gene lookup returns CDR1 SGHNT and CDR2 YENEEA. This CDR3 reads CASSHRDSIYNEQFF. For the CDR3, the DNA is TGTGCCAGCAGCCACCGGGACAGTATATACAATGAGCAGTTCTTC.

The chain has TRBV5-1 and TRBJ2-3, with TRBD2 matching over 10 bases. Germline V gives CDR1 SGHRS, CDR2 YFSETQ. The CDR3 has 15 amino acids. The trim removed 1 base at V and 3 bases at J, leaving 2 bases unmatched. CDR3 sequence (DNA): TGCGCCAGCAGCTTGTCTAGCGGGGGAACAGATACGCAGTATTTT. Translated, it gives CASSLSSGGTDTQYF.

This clone was found many times. The chain employs TRBV2 and TRBJ2-2, with 7 nucleotides matching TRBD1. The CDR3 consists of 15 residues. Germline CDR1 reads SNHLY; CDR2 reads FYNNEI. V lost 6 bases, J lost 4 bases, and 8 bases stayed unmatched. CDR3 in amino acids: CASSQDRQGTGELFF. As DNA, the CDR3 is TGTGCCAGCAGCCAGGACAGGCAGGGCACCGGGGAGCTGTTTTTT.

J is TRBJ2-3 and V is TRBV6-1; possible D gene TRBD2, 5 bases. CDR1 and CDR2 (germline): MNHNS, SASEGT. V was clipped by 8 bases and J by 0 bases, with 12 bases between them. This CDR3 is 14 amino acids long. CDR3 region: CASSTSGSTDTQYF. The CDR3, as DNA: TGTGCCAGCTCGACCAGCGGAAGCACAGATACGCAGTATTTT.

The chain couples TRBV5-1 to TRBJ2-4; D is unclear. Trimming pared 1 base from V and 10 bases from J, leaving 18 bases between. The CDR3 is 15 amino acids. The V gene's germline CDR1 is SGHRS and CDR2 YFSETQ. The CDR3 protein is CASSLSRWRVFIQYF. DNA for the CDR3: TGCGCCAGCAGCTTGTCACGGTGGAGAGTCTTTATTCAGTACTTC.

This clone showed up just a few times. The gene calls are TRBV5-6 and TRBJ2-7; 7 nucleotides match TRBD1. The CDR3 length is 14 residues. Germline V lookup: CDR1 SGHDT, CDR2 YYEEEE. The V segment lost 4 bases and the J segment 12 bases; nucleotides outside the gene matches: 16. The CDR3 nucleotides are TGTGCCAGCAGCCACCAAGGGACAGCCGGAGCAATGTACTTC. It codes for CASSHQGTAGAMYF.

This clone was seen a handful of times. The chain combines TRBV6-4 with TRBJ2-6; TRBD1 is a possible D gene (5 bases). The CDR3 consists of 15 residues. V lost 6 bases and J lost 4, with 13 bases in between. CDR1 is MRHNA, CDR2 SNTAGT, per germline. CDR3 loop: CASSVSGWGANVLTF. In DNA, the CDR3 is TGTGCCAGCAGCGTATCAGGGTGGGGGGCCAACGTCCTGACTTTC.

This clone came up once. The V gene is TRBV29-1, the J gene TRBJ1-1; D is perhaps TRBD1 (5 bases). The germline CDR1 and CDR2 sequences are SQVTM and ANQGSEA. There are 18 residues in the CDR3. Between the trimmed V and J ends, which lost 4 bases and 0 bases, there was a span of 24 bases. The CDR3 DNA follows: TGCAGCGTTGTTCGTTTGTCAGGGTCGCAGAGCGTGAACACTGAAGCTTTCTTT. It translates to CSVVRLSGSQSVNTEAFF.

The V and J genes are TRBV19 and TRBJ1-1; D is perhaps TRBD1 (5 bases). V was cut by 2 bases and J by 4 bases, with 11 bases left in between. Germline CDR1 and CDR2: LNHDA and SQIVND (reference sequence). The CDR3 consists of 14 residues. CDR3 amino acids: CASSITGGGTEAFF. In DNA form, the CDR3 reads TGTGCCAGTAGTATAACCGGGGGGGGCACTGAAGCTTTCTTT.

This clone was counted only a few times. J is TRBJ2-5 and V is TRBV2; 8 bases agree with TRBD2. Germline-derived CDR1 and CDR2 are SNHLY and FYNNEI. The V gene end was trimmed by 1 base and the J gene end by 5 bases; junction bases not matched to a gene: 9. The CDR3 is 16 amino acids. CDR3 nucleotides: TGTGCCAGCAGTGAAGGCCCTAGTCCGGGGGGGGAGACCCAGTACTTC. Translating it yields CASSEGPSPGGETQYF. The entire variable domain, with the rest obtained from reference TRBV2 and TRBJ2-5, is as follows: EPEVTQTPSHQVTQMGQEVILRCVPISNHLYFYWYRQILGQKVEFLVSFYNNEISEKSEIFDDQFSVERPDGSNFTLKIRSTKLEDSAMYFCASSEGPSPGGETQYFGPGTRLLVL.

This sequence joins TRBV9 and TRBJ2-3; TRBD2 agrees at 10 bases. The V gene end was trimmed by 2 bases and the J gene end by 1 base; junction bases not matched to a gene: 7. CDR3 length: 17 residues. Germline V CDR1 and CDR2: SGDLS, YYNGEE. CDR3 loop: CASSVGITSGGTDTQYF. The CDR3 nucleotides read TGTGCCAGCAGCGTGGGGATCACTAGCGGGGGCACAGATACGCAGTATTTT.

The rearrangement joins TRBV7-2 to TRBJ1-4; no clear D gene. Trimming removed 7 bases from V and 0 bases from J, with 9 bases in between. The CDR3 totals 14 residues. CDR1 is SGHTA, CDR2 FQGNSA, per germline. CDR3 bases: TGTGCCAGCACCACTATTGCAACTAATGAAAAACTGTTTTTT. Amino acid sequence: CASTTIATNEKLFF.

This clone turned up a few times. The genes are TRBV2 and TRBJ2-7; 7 nucleotides agree with TRBD1. The CDR3 has 13 residues. From germline, CDR1 is SNHLY and CDR2 FYNNEI. Losses at the gene ends were 8 bases for V and 0 bases for J; bases not matched to a gene: 4. The CDR3 DNA sequence: TGTGCCAGCTACGACAGGGCCTCCTACGAGCAGTACTTC. Amino acids: CASYDRASYEQYF.

This clone was observed at least ten times. This chain links TRBV9 with TRBJ1-2, with D perhaps matching TRBD1 (6 bases). The CDR3 contains 13 residues. Trimming took off 4 bases at V and 7 bases at J, with 14 bases between the two ends. Germline CDR1 SGDLS, CDR2 YYNGEE. The CDR3 loop is CASSTYRDAGYTF. The DNA of the CDR3 is TGTGCCAGCAGCACCTACAGGGATGCTGGCTACACCTTC.

This clone was counted a few times. The chain combines TRBV14 with TRBJ1-5; D uncertain. Per the germline V gene, CDR1 is SGHDN and CDR2 is FVKESK. Trimming removed 3 bases at V and 0 bases at J, with 6 bases between. The CDR3 runs 14 residues. The CDR3 is CASSQASSNQPQHF. DNA for the CDR3: TGTGCCAGCAGCCAGGCCAGTAGCAATCAGCCCCAGCATTTT. Based on the CDR3 plus reference TRBV14 and TRBJ1-5, the full variable domain is EAGVTQFPSHSVIEKGQTVTLRCDPISGHDNLYWYRRVMGKEIKFLLHFVKESKQDESGMPNNRFLAERTGGTYSTLKVQPAELEDSGVYFCASSQASSNQPQHFGDGTRLSIL.